This T cell receptor (beta chain) was documented in a study of T cell changes during pregnancy in multiple sclerosis. Assay: immunoSEQ multiplex PCR; the TCRdb copy retains only in-frame clones and omits some. This sample has about 70,000 clones, with approximately 92% found just once. The CDR3 runs 15 residues. Per germline, CDR1 SGHRS and CDR2 YFSETQ. Trimming removed 0 bases at V and 2 bases at J, with 9 bases between. The material was peripheral blood, obtained in the first trimester of pregnancy. This sequence originates from a female donor with multiple sclerosis, enrolled in a pregnancy study. The chain employs TRBV5-1 and TRBJ2-1, with TRBD1 as a possible D gene (6 bases). CDR3 sequence (DNA): TGCGCCAGCAGCTTGGTTGGGGGCCCCTACAATGAGCAGTTCTTC. Amino acids: CASSLVGGPYNEQFF. The full variable domain, in which reference TRBV5-1 and TRBJ2-1 provide the parts outside the CDR3, is KAGVTQTPRYLIKTRGQQVTLSCSPISGHRSVSWYQQTPGQGLQFLFEYFSETQRNKGNFPGRFSGRQFSNSRSEMNVSTLELGDSALYLCASSLVGGPYNEQFFGPGTRLTVL.